This T cell receptor (beta chain) was captured in a study of blood T cells in healthy people across ages. The use of a sample-barcoded 5' primer and a J-beta primer mix characterized a second PCR of roughly 6 to 11 cycles. MiXCR, run by TCRdb on the 5' RACE reads, gives a single entry per CDR3 protein. The sample includes about 780,000 distinct CDR3 sequences, approximately 65% seen only once; the top ten take about a quarter. Remarks on this clonotype: Its antigen is still unknown.

This CDR3 contains 13 residues. Germline CDR1 GTSNPN, CDR2 SVGIG (reference sequence). V was pared by 2 bases and J by 8 bases, with 15 bases between. Study-level points and caveats: Fewer expanded clones and more diversity marked long-lived versus aged donors.

The sample consisted of blood. The origin of this receptor is a man under 40 in good health. The genes are TRBV30 and TRBJ1-2, with D possibly matching TRBD1 (5 bases). The CDR3 reads CAWSLQGAMGYTF. Here the CDR3 DNA reads TGTGCCTGGAGTTTGCAGGGTGCGATGGGCTACACCTTC.